These 11 T cell receptor beta chains were all obtained from the same sample, sequenced in a study of shared clonotypes between healthy human individuals (dated by TCRdb to about 2020). Libraries were constructed by the immunoSEQ multiplex PCR assay. Not all clones reach the TCRdb copy of this immuneACCESS table, which keeps in-frame sequences only. Checked studies attribute under half of the gap to unresolved V genes and leave the rest unexplained. Within this sample are over 950,000 clones, with approximately 80% of them counted one time only. The biggest ten clones account for more than 0.85% of the sample. The material sequenced was memory CD4+ T cells from PBMCs. In light of the paper, this sample's cell subset or site label describes: CD45RA-negative fraction. Receptors were obtained from a man between 18 and 35 years old in good health. Some clones in this sample may be carry-over from other donors' samples.

The CDR3 spells CASSGGQGAFGYTF. CDR3 nucleotides: TGTGCCAGCAGTGGGGGACAGGGGGCCTTTGGCTACACCTTC. The chain couples TRBV28 to TRBJ1-2, with 12 bases lining up with TRBD1. The ends lost 5 bases at V and 7 bases at J; junction bases unmatched: 5. This CDR3 spans 14 amino acids. The germline V gene has CDR1 MDHEN and CDR2 SYDVKM.

This chain joins TRBV4-2 and TRBJ2-7; TRBD2 agrees at 10 bases. The CDR3 has 16 amino acids. Trimming removed 0 bases from V and 3 bases from J; junction bases left unmatched: 5. The germline V gene encodes CDR1 LGHNA and CDR2 YNFKEQ. CDR3 nucleotides: TGTGCCAGCAGCCAAGATGCGGCTAGCGGGAGCTACGAGCAGTACTTC. Amino acid sequence: CASSQDAASGSYEQYF.

The V call is TRBV6-6, the J call TRBJ1-1; no clear D gene. The ends were cut back, 10 bases at V and 5 bases at J, with 14 bases in the middle. The germline CDR1 and CDR2 sequences are MNHNY and SVGAGI (reference sequence). This CDR3 has 12 residues. DNA for the CDR3: TGTGCCAAAAAGGGAAAAGTGACTGAAGCTTTCTTT. Translated: CAKKGKVTEAFF.

The gene calls are TRBV6-1 and TRBJ2-7, with 14 bases identical to TRBD2. The CDR3 length is 15 residues. The germline gives CDR1 MNHNS, CDR2 SASEGT. The V segment lost 4 bases and the J segment 7 bases; nucleotides outside the gene matches: 6. The CDR3 sequence: CASSAGTSGRSEQYF. The CDR3 nucleotides are TGTGCCAGCAGTGCGGGGACTAGCGGGAGATCTGAGCAGTACTTC.

This clone was detected once. V gene TRBV15 combines with J gene TRBJ2-7; 12 positions match TRBD2. Germline V gene lookup returns CDR1 LNHNV and CDR2 YYDKDF (reference sequence). This CDR3 is 15 amino acids long. The junction had 5 bases not matched to a gene; V was cut back by 1 base and J by 7 bases. In DNA, the CDR3 is TGTGCCACCAGCAGAGGACTAGCGGGAGTGGTAGAGCAGTACTTC. It codes for CATSRGLAGVVEQYF.

This clone was observed once. The V and J genes are TRBV7-9 and TRBJ1-4; 7 bases line up with TRBD1. Germline V gene sequence: CDR1 SEHNR, CDR2 FQNEAQ (reference sequence). The CDR3 is 12 amino acids. V shed 6 bases, J shed 8 bases, and the junction held 3 bases outside the gene matches. CDR3 nucleotide sequence: TGTGCCAGCAGTCGACAGGGCGAAAAACTGTTTTTT. This encodes CASSRQGEKLFF.

The CDR3 bases are TGTGCCAGCAGCCCAGGGGGATTCAGGGGTGAAGAAAAACTGTTTTTT. Translating gives CASSPGGFRGEEKLFF. V is TRBV7-8 and J is TRBJ1-4; 7 bases fit TRBD1. V shed 5 bases, J shed 8 bases, and the junction held 14 bases outside the gene matches. The CDR3 is 16 amino acids. CDR1 is SGHVS and CDR2 is FQNEAQ in the germline V gene.

The chain uses TRBV9 and TRBJ1-1; no firm D call. CDR3 length: 13 residues. Germline-derived CDR1 and CDR2 are SGDLS and YYNGEE. V dropped 1 base and J dropped 5 bases, with 9 bases sitting between them. CDR3 residues: CASSVYGYTEAFF. CDR3 DNA: TGTGCCAGCAGCGTATATGGGTATACTGAAGCTTTCTTT.

Comments on this clone: At the DNA level, this CDR3 is encoded by other sequences in the same sample as well. The chain employs TRBV5-1 and TRBJ2-3; 8 bases are a match to TRBD1. V lost 1 base to trimming and J lost 1 base; unmatched junction nucleotides: 2. The CDR3 has 15 amino acids. Germline values: CDR1 SGHRS, CDR2 YFSETQ. As DNA, the CDR3 is TGCGCCAGCAGCTTGCTGGGACAGGGCACAGATACGCAGTATTTT. Amino acids: CASSLLGQGTDTQYF.

The chain combines TRBV6-5 with TRBJ1-1; TRBD1 matches at 12 bases. J lost 10 bases, V lost 4 bases, and 10 bases had no gene match. This CDR3 spans 15 amino acids. The germline CDR1 and CDR2 sequences are MNHEY and SVGAGI. CDR3 residues: CASSSARGQGASAFF. For the CDR3, the DNA is TGTGCCAGCAGTTCGGCCCGGGGACAGGGGGCCTCAGCTTTCTTT.

This clone was seen only a few times. The rearrangement uses TRBV6-6 and TRBJ1-2, with a tentative D call TRBD1 (6 bases). V was trimmed by 4 bases and J by 3 bases, leaving 12 bases between them. The CDR3 is made up of 14 amino acids. Germline V lookup: CDR1 MNHNY, CDR2 SVGAGI (reference sequence). CDR3 sequence reads: CASSSSQGDYGYTF. The DNA of the CDR3 is TGTGCCAGCAGTTCCTCACAGGGTGACTATGGCTACACCTTC.